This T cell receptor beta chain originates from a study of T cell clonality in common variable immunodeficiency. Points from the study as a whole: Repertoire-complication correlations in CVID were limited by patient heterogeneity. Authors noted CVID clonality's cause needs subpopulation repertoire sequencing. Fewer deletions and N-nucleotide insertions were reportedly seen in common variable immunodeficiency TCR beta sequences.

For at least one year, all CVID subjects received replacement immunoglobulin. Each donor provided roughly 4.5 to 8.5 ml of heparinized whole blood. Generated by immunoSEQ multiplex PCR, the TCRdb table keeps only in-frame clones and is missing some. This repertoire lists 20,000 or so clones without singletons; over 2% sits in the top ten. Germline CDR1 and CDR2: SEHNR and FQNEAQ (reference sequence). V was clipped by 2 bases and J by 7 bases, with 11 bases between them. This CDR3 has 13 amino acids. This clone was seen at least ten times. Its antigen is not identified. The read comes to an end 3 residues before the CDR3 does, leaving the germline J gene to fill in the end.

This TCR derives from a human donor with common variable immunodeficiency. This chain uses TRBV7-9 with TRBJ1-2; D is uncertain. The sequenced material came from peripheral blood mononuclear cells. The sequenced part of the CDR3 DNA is TGTGCCAGCAGCTTAATAGGAGCGGGTGGC. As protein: CASSLIGAGG. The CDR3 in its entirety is CASSLIGAGGYTF.